This T cell receptor beta chain was profiled in a study of Ad26.COV2.S vaccination and SARS-CoV-2 variants. In the study overall: As a participant in COV1001, the donor was in the Ad26.COV2.S trial arm. By the intramuscular route, Ad26.COV2.S was given once, or twice 56 days apart.

As to treatment: 15 to 20 received Ad26.COV2.S at low or high dose, single or two shots; roughly 5 received placebo; per-sample allocation not given. Sampling occurred on day 63 after the first vaccine or placebo injection. Concerning this clone itself: What it recognizes is unknown. The same CDR3 arises from other DNA sequences in this sample as well.

Germline V gene data show CDR1 as LGHNA and CDR2 as YSLEER. The CDR3 totals 15 residues. J gave up 3 bases and V 0 bases, and 5 bases lay outside the gene matches. Here immunoSEQ multiplex PCR was the method, and the copy in TCRdb shows in-frame clones only, minus some. The sample shows approximately 340,000 clones, about 85% of them seen only once. Findings of the study overall: After vaccination, reports described spike-specific CD8+ and CD4+ T cell responses as showing substantial breadth. Responses of T cells in total may have been underestimated by the TCR breadth and depth analyses.

V gene TRBV4-3 combines with J gene TRBJ2-7; 7 bases match TRBD2. The specimen comprised peripheral blood, sampled in a trial of Ad26.COV2.S vaccine versus placebo. This TCR derives from a person aged 18-60 years who received the Ad26.COV2.S COVID-19 vaccine or a placebo. The CDR3 here is CASSQDPGGDYEQYF. The CDR3, as DNA: TGCGCCAGCAGCCAAGATCCTGGGGGGGACTACGAGCAGTACTTC.